This TCR beta chain was found in a study of CD8 T cells in Susac syndrome. The CDR3 runs 14 residues. V was pared by 4 bases and J by 10 bases, with 7 bases of the junction left unmatched. The germline CDR1 and CDR2 sequences are SGHAT and FQNNGV. Random hexamers were used to reverse transcribe roughly 0.5 to 1 ug of RNA. TCRdb ran MiXCR on the immunoSEQ multiplex PCR reads and lists one entry per CDR3 protein. The profile shows about 120,000 distinct CDR3 sequences, 92% of them singletons. The source of this sequence is a human donor in good health. The J gene is TRBJ2-1, the V gene TRBV11-2; 10 positions match TRBD2. Sequenced sample: CD8+ T cells from PBMCs. The CDR3 sequence is CASSSLAGVREQFF. The CDR3 nucleotides read TGTGCCAGCAGCTCGCTAGCGGGAGTGAGGGAGCAGTTCTTC.